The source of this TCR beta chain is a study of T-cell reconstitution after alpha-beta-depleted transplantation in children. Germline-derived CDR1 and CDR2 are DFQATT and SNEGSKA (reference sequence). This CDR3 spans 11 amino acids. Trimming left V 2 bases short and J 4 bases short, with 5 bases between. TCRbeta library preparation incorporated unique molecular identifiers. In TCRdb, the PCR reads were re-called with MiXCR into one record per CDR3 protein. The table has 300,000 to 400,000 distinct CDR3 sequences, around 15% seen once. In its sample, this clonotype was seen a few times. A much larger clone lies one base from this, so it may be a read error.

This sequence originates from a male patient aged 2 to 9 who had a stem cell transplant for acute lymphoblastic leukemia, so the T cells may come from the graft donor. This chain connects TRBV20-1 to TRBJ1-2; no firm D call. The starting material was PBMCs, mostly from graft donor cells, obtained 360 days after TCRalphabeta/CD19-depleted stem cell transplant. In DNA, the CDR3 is TGCAGTGCTAGACGGGTCTATGGCTACACCTTC. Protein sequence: CSARRVYGYTF.